This TCR beta chain was captured by sequencing in a study of blood T cell repertoires in COVID-19. In the study overall: The analysed material was cDNA or gDNA that came from T cells, B-cell-depleted T cells, or PBMCs.

The CDR3 is 15 amino acids. The V end was cut by 6 bases, the J end by 6 bases, with 18 bases between. The V gene's germline CDR1 is MNHNY and CDR2 SVGAGI (reference sequence). TCRdb keeps only in-frame clones here, not all; method: immunoSEQ multiplex PCR. The table has fewer than 200,000 clones, 84% seen once. Sequencing used peripheral blood. The chain uses TRBV6-6 and TRBJ2-1; D unclear. This receptor was obtained from a middle-aged man who had recovered from COVID-19. The CDR3 region has the DNA TGTGCCAGCAGGCGAGACTCCAATTCACCCAATGAGCAGTTCTTC. It yields the protein CASRRDSNSPNEQFF.